The next 31 T cell receptor beta chains were all read from a single sample in a study of cytomegalovirus exposure and HLA in healthy donors. The PCR made use of 60 Vbeta and 13 Jbeta primers. Only in-frame clones appear in the TCRdb table, and some are missing; sequencing was by immunoSEQ multiplex PCR. The sample shows approximately 200,000 clones, approximately 85% of them seen only once. Source material: PBMCs. The receptors were gathered from a woman aged 45-65 years in good health and CMV-seropositive.

Concerning this clone itself: One end of the junction does not line up with germline, which may come from a read error. The rearrangement joins TRBV6-1 to TRBJ2-6, with D perhaps TRBD1 (5 bases). Germline CDR1 MNHNS, CDR2 SASEGT. CDR3 size: 15 residues. CDR3 sequence: CASSEMPSGANGLTF. CDR3 DNA sequence: TGTGCCAGCAGTGAAATGCCGTCTGGGGCCAACGGCCTGACTTTC.

This clone appeared once. The CDR3 here is CASSQGQGASSPLHF. DNA for the CDR3: TGCGCCAGCAGCCAGGGACAGGGGGCGAGTTCACCCCTCCACTTT. The chain couples TRBV5-1 to TRBJ1-6, with 12 bases that match TRBD1. J was trimmed by 9 bases and V by 4 bases; bases with no gene match: 5. The CDR3 is 15 residues long. Germline CDR1 reads SGHRS; CDR2 reads YFSETQ.

The genes are TRBV15 and TRBJ2-1, with 9 bases matching TRBD2. Germline V CDR1 and CDR2: LNHNV, YYDKDF (reference sequence). The V segment lost 1 base and the J segment 9 bases; nucleotides outside the gene matches: 4. This CDR3 is built from 14 residues. CDR3: CATSRGGLATEQFF. The CDR3 DNA is TGTGCCACCAGCAGAGGGGGACTAGCTACTGAGCAGTTCTTC. Looking up the rest from reference TRBV15 and TRBJ2-1 gives the full variable domain: DAMVIQNPRYQVTQFGKPVTLSCSQTLNHNVMYWYQQKSSQAPKLLFHYYDKDFNNEADTPDNFQSRRPNTSFCFLDIRSPGLGDTAMYLCATSRGGLATEQFFGPGTRLTVL.

This clone was found once. The chain combines TRBV6-5 with TRBJ1-2, with D hard to call. CDR3 length: 14 residues. Trimming stripped 5 bases from V and 8 bases from J, with 18 bases between. Germline V gives CDR1 MNHEY, CDR2 SVGAGI. The CDR3 protein is CASSENFSLVGYTF. The DNA of the CDR3 is TGTGCCAGCAGTGAAAATTTCTCATTAGTCGGCTACACCTTC.

J is TRBJ1-5 and V is TRBV6-5; 9 nucleotides line up with TRBD1. Germline CDR1 is MNHEY and CDR2 is SVGAGI. The CDR3 loop spans 15 amino acids. With 7 bases clipped from V and 6 bases from J, the junction kept 10 bases outside the gene matches. CDR3: CASTSKDRGPQPQHF. CDR3 DNA sequence: TGTGCCAGCACCTCGAAGGACAGGGGTCCTCAGCCCCAGCATTTT.

This chain links TRBV19 with TRBJ2-7, with a weak D call TRBD2 (5 bases). Looked up from germline, CDR1 is LNHDA and CDR2 is SQIVND (reference sequence). Trimming left V 0 bases short and J 4 bases short, with 7 bases between. The CDR3 is 13 amino acids. CDR3 coding DNA: TGTGCCAGTAGTATAGATCGCGGGTACGAGCAGTACTTC. It specifies CASSIDRGYEQYF. Full variable domain (remainder filled in from reference TRBV19 and TRBJ2-7): DGGITQSPKYLFRKEGQNVTLSCEQNLNHDAMYWYRQDPGQGLRLIYYSQIVNDFQKGDIAEGYSVSREKKESFPLTVTSAQKNPTAFYLCASSIDRGYEQYFGPGTRLTVT.

This chain connects TRBV4-2 to TRBJ2-1, with TRBD2 identical over 9 bases. Germline CDR1 and CDR2: LGHNA and YNFKEQ. CDR3 size: 17 residues. With 0 bases clipped from V and 5 bases from J, the junction kept 8 bases outside the gene matches. The CDR3 loop reads CASSQDGERGVNNEQFF. The CDR3 coding sequence is TGTGCCAGCAGCCAAGATGGGGAGCGGGGGGTTAACAATGAGCAGTTCTTC.

This rearrangement joins TRBV7-2 to TRBJ2-3, with no clear D. V was clipped by 2 bases and J by 7 bases, with 16 bases between them. Germline V CDR1 and CDR2: SGHTA, FQGNSA. CDR3 length: 15 residues. The DNA of the CDR3 is TGTGCCAGCAGCTTATTGATCTCCCTTAGTCATACGCAGTATTTT. Its protein is CASSLLISLSHTQYF.

V and J are TRBV7-3 and TRBJ2-1; D possibly corresponds to TRBD1 (5 bases). The CDR3 has 16 residues. The ends were cut back, 2 bases at V and 0 bases at J, with 11 bases in the middle. Germline CDR1 and CDR2: SGHTA and FQGTGA. For the CDR3, the DNA is TGTGCCAGCAGCTTAGGTAAGGGGAACTCCTACAATGAGCAGTTCTTC. Translation: CASSLGKGNSYNEQFF.

The V and J genes are TRBV11-2 and TRBJ1-2, with 7 bases that match TRBD1. The CDR3 spans 15 residues. With 7 bases clipped from V and 2 bases from J, the junction kept 10 bases outside the gene matches. Germline V gives CDR1 SGHAT, CDR2 FQNNGV. The CDR3, as DNA: TGTGCCAGCACCGAGGGCAGGGGGAACAACTATGGCTACACCTTC. Protein product: CASTEGRGNNYGYTF. The full variable domain, completed using reference TRBV11-2 and TRBJ1-2, is EAGVAQSPRYKIIEKRQSVAFWCNPISGHATLYWYQQILGQGPKLLIQFQNNGVVDDSQLPKDRFSAERLKGVDSTLKIQPAKLEDSAVYLCASTEGRGNNYGYTFGSGTRLTVV.

The V and J genes are TRBV9 and TRBJ2-5; 11 bases are a match to TRBD2. J gave up 9 bases and V 0 bases, and 19 bases lay outside the gene matches. The CDR3 length is 19 residues. Germline V gene sequence: CDR1 SGDLS, CDR2 YYNGEE. The CDR3 here is CASSVETVVAGGSGGSQYF. The CDR3 DNA sequence: TGTGCCAGCAGCGTAGAAACCGTGGTAGCGGGAGGGTCCGGGGGGTCCCAGTACTTC.

The chain carries TRBV5-4 and TRBJ2-7; TRBD2 aligns across 7 bases. The CDR3 length is 15 residues. Germline-derived CDR1 and CDR2 are SGHNT and YYREEE (reference sequence). V gave up 4 bases and J gave up 5 bases; unmatched junction bases: 12. This chain's CDR3 is CASSVPTSSVNEQYF. CDR3 in DNA: TGTGCCAGCAGCGTCCCGACTAGCAGCGTGAACGAGCAGTACTTC.

The CDR3 region is CASSKAQGENEKLFF. The DNA for the CDR3 is TGTGCCAGCAGTAAAGCCCAGGGGGAAAATGAAAAACTGTTTTTT. The chain joins TRBV9 to TRBJ1-4; 7 nucleotides line up with TRBD1. Trimming took 5 bases from V and 5 from J; bases not matched to a gene: 9. The CDR3 spans 15 residues. The germline V gene has CDR1 SGDLS and CDR2 YYNGEE.

The CDR3 nucleotides are TGTGCCAGTAGTATAAAGGTAAGGACAGTTGAAGCTTTCTTT. Protein sequence: CASSIKVRTVEAFF. V gene TRBV19 combines with J gene TRBJ1-1; tentatively, D is TRBD1 (6 bases). Trimming removed 2 bases at V and 7 bases at J, with 14 bases between. The CDR3 totals 14 residues. Per the germline V gene, CDR1 is LNHDA and CDR2 is SQIVND (reference sequence).

The CDR3 is CASSQVLAGHPFREQFF. For the CDR3, the DNA is TGTGCCAGCAGCCAAGTGCTAGCGGGACACCCCTTTCGGGAGCAGTTCTTC. The rearrangement links TRBV4-2 to TRBJ2-1, with 9 bases identical to TRBD2. Germline loops: CDR1 LGHNA, CDR2 YNFKEQ. The CDR3 has 17 amino acids. V shed 1 base and J 10 bases; nucleotides not matched to a gene: 14.

The CDR3 reads CASSGQLLAGNTGELFF. The CDR3 nucleotides read TGTGCCAGCTCGGGGCAGTTGCTAGCGGGGAACACCGGGGAGCTGTTTTTT. The genes are TRBV18 and TRBJ2-2, with TRBD2 identical over 8 bases. Germline CDR1 and CDR2: KGHSH and LQKENI. V was clipped by 6 bases and J by 1 base; unmatched bases: 10. This CDR3 is built from 17 residues. The full variable domain, its missing parts supplied by reference TRBV18 and TRBJ2-2, is NAGVMQNPRHLVRRRGQEARLRCSPMKGHSHVYWYRQLPEEGLKFMVYLQKENIIDESGMPKERFSAEFPKEGPSILRIQQVVRGDSAAYFCASSGQLLAGNTGELFFGEGSRLTVL.

Written as DNA, the CDR3 is TGTGCCAGTAGTATTACGGGGGGGTCGCGATACGAGCAGTACTTC. Protein: CASSITGGSRYEQYF. This chain uses TRBV19 with TRBJ2-7, with 8 bases matching TRBD2. The CDR3 contains 15 residues. Unmatched junction bases numbered 8, after V lost 3 bases and J lost 4 bases. Germline V CDR1 and CDR2: LNHDA, SQIVND (reference sequence).

The chain combines TRBV6-6 with TRBJ2-7; 7 bases are shared with TRBD2. Germline V gene data show CDR1 as MNHNY and CDR2 as SVGAGI (reference sequence). This CDR3 is 16 amino acids long. Trimming removed 0 bases from V and 6 bases from J; junction bases left unmatched: 11. The CDR3 nucleotides read TGTGCCAGCAGTTACTCTATCTGGCGGGAGAATAGCGAGCAGTACTTC. Encoded protein: CASSYSIWRENSEQYF.

The gene calls are TRBV7-8 and TRBJ2-2, with 10 bases aligning to TRBD2. This CDR3 region has 15 residues. Germline-derived CDR1 and CDR2 are SGHVS and FQNEAQ. V gave up 3 bases and J gave up 6 bases; unmatched junction bases: 4. CDR3 nucleotide sequence: TGTGCCAGCAGCTTCCCTAGCGGGAGTGCCGGGGAGCTGTTTTTT. This encodes CASSFPSGSAGELFF.

This chain links TRBV18 with TRBJ2-2, with 7 bases lining up with TRBD1. Germline CDR1 reads KGHSH; CDR2 reads LQKENI. The trim removed 3 bases at V and 5 bases at J, leaving 6 bases unmatched. The CDR3 covers 15 residues. CDR3 nucleotides: TGTGCCAGCTCACCGCCTAGACAGGGAACCGGGGAGCTGTTTTTT. This gives the protein CASSPPRQGTGELFF.

This clone was seen only a few times. This chain joins TRBV18 and TRBJ2-1, with a weak D call TRBD1 (5 bases). This CDR3 contains 15 residues. The germline gives CDR1 KGHSH, CDR2 LQKENI. Trimming pared 6 bases from V and 3 bases from J, leaving 15 bases between. The CDR3, as DNA: TGTGCCAGCTCGCCGATGCAGGGTGACTACAATGAGCAGTTCTTC. Its translation: CASSPMQGDYNEQFF.

The chain carries TRBV10-3 and TRBJ2-5; 10 nucleotides match TRBD2. The closer fit of TRBJ2-7 to the DNA end suggests the J call may be wrong. Germline loops: CDR1 ENHRY, CDR2 SYGVKD. The CDR3 covers 14 residues. CDR3 in amino acids: CATGGLADSYEQYF. The CDR3 bases are TGTGCCACGGGAGGACTAGCGGATTCCTACGAGCAGTACTTC.

This clone was counted once. The V call is TRBV2, the J call TRBJ2-1; D perhaps matches TRBD2 (5 bases). The germline V gene has CDR1 SNHLY and CDR2 FYNNEI. V was cut by 5 bases and J by 8 bases, with 7 bases left in between. The CDR3 extends over 11 amino acids. The CDR3 DNA follows: TGTGCCAGCAGTCGGACTGATGAGCAGTTCTTC. Residues: CASSRTDEQFF.

The rearrangement uses TRBV5-1 and TRBJ2-7; TRBD2 matches 7 bases. J was trimmed by 2 bases and V by 2 bases; bases with no gene match: 4. From germline, CDR1 is SGHRS and CDR2 YFSETQ. CDR3 size: 14 residues. The CDR3 region has the DNA TGCGCCAGCAGCTTTGGGAGGGAAACCTACGAGCAGTACTTC. It is translated as CASSFGRETYEQYF.

A single count supports this clone. V and J are TRBV2 and TRBJ1-1; 7 nucleotides align to TRBD1. CDR1 is SNHLY and CDR2 is FYNNEI in the germline V gene. The ends lost 6 bases at V and 1 base at J; junction bases unmatched: 11. The CDR3 is 16 amino acids. This chain's CDR3 is CASSPRADRRNTEAFF. The CDR3 DNA is TGTGCCAGCAGCCCACGAGCGGACAGGAGGAACACTGAAGCTTTCTTT.

V is TRBV6-5 and J is TRBJ1-3; D possibly corresponds to TRBD1 (5 bases). Between the trimmed V and J ends, which lost 2 bases and 8 bases, there was a span of 13 bases. The CDR3 covers 14 residues. Germline V gene lookup returns CDR1 MNHEY and CDR2 SVGAGI. The CDR3 loop is CASSYGDRGYTIYF. The CDR3 bases are TGTGCCAGCAGTTACGGGGACCGGGGGTACACCATATATTTT.

This rearrangement joins TRBV6-1 to TRBJ2-2, with D perhaps matching TRBD1 (6 bases). CDR1 is MNHNS, CDR2 SASEGT, per germline. V dropped 11 bases and J dropped 1 base, with 14 bases sitting between them. The CDR3 totals 14 residues. DNA of the CDR3: TGTGCCCTAGGGGGAAACGTGAACACCGGGGAGCTGTTTTTT. Translating gives CALGGNVNTGELFF.

The rearrangement links TRBV27 to TRBJ1-1, with D uncertain. V was shortened by 4 bases and J by 1 base, with 7 bases between the two germline ends. The CDR3 runs 13 residues. In germline, CDR1 is MNHEY, CDR2 SMNVEV (reference sequence). In nucleotides, the CDR3 is TGTGCCAGCAGTTCCCGGGGGAACACTGAAGCTTTCTTT. This gives the protein CASSSRGNTEAFF.

The chain carries TRBV29-1 and TRBJ2-1, with 11 bases fitting TRBD1. The CDR3 is 14 amino acids. The junction had 12 bases not matched to a gene; V was cut back by 7 bases and J by 10 bases. Per germline, CDR1 SQVTM and CDR2 ANQGSEA. The CDR3 reads CSARGGQGAGEQFF. For the CDR3, the DNA is TGCAGCGCCAGAGGCGGACAGGGGGCAGGGGAGCAGTTCTTC.

This clone was counted only a few times. The chain joins TRBV10-3 to TRBJ1-2, with a possible D match to TRBD1 (5 bases). The CDR3 runs 13 residues. CDR1 is ENHRY and CDR2 is SYGVKD in the germline V gene. The germline V and J ends were trimmed by 4 bases and 3 bases, with 9 bases remaining between them. CDR3 residues: CAISVIGDYGYTF. For the CDR3, the DNA is TGTGCCATCAGTGTAATAGGGGACTATGGCTACACCTTC.

This chain uses TRBV10-3 with TRBJ2-3; possible D gene TRBD2, 7 bases. This CDR3 is 18 amino acids long. Trimming removed 2 bases from V and 3 bases from J, with 21 bases in between. CDR1 is ENHRY and CDR2 is SYGVKD in the germline V gene. CDR3 sequence reads: CAISEPLGRGALTDTQYF. The CDR3 DNA follows: TGTGCCATCAGTGAGCCGTTAGGTCGGGGGGCATTGACAGATACGCAGTATTTT.